These 23 T cell receptor beta chains came from one sample sequenced in a study of cytomegalovirus exposure and HLA in healthy donors (dated by TCRdb to about 2017). Receptors were amplified or captured by the immunoSEQ multiplex PCR assay. For the multiplex PCR, a mixture combining 60 forward primers for TCR Vbeta segments and 13 reverse primers for TCR Jbeta segments was used. Here the immuneACCESS table is served through TCRdb, limited to in-frame sequences with V and J called. Missing clones are a known gap in these copies; in checked studies unresolved V genes cover under half, and the rest lacks a known reason. The table for this sample lists about 130,000 clones; just under 75% of them were counted only once. Over 4% of the sample belongs to the ten largest clones. The source material was PBMCs. These receptor sequences come from a man between 60 and 75 years old in good health and CMV-seropositive.

In its sample, this clone was seen a few times. The V call is TRBV6-5, the J call TRBJ1-1; D perhaps matches TRBD1 (5 bases). This CDR3 is built from 15 residues. The germline V gene encodes CDR1 MNHEY and CDR2 SVGAGI. Deletions cut 0 bases from V and 3 bases from J, with 11 bases between. CDR3 coding DNA: TGTGCCAGCAGTTACTCCTGGGGGGGGGACACTGAAGCTTTCTTT. It codes for CASSYSWGGDTEAFF.

The V gene is TRBV14, the J gene TRBJ2-3; D is perhaps TRBD1 (6 bases). Trimming took off 4 bases at V and 5 bases at J, with 13 bases between the two ends. This CDR3 contains 14 residues. Germline V gene sequence: CDR1 SGHDN, CDR2 FVKESK. In DNA, the CDR3 is TGTGCCAGCAGCCGACAGGCCCGTGGAGATACGCAGTATTTT. Protein: CASSRQARGDTQYF.

This chain connects TRBV18 to TRBJ2-1, with 9 bases fitting TRBD1. This CDR3 region has 18 residues. The germline V gene has CDR1 KGHSH and CDR2 LQKENI. The V segment lost 3 bases and the J segment 2 bases; nucleotides outside the gene matches: 11. The CDR3, as DNA: TGTGCCAGCTCACCCCTTTTGGGACAGGGAAACACCTACAATGAGCAGTTCTTC. Protein product: CASSPLLGQGNTYNEQFF.

This rearrangement joins TRBV6-6 to TRBJ2-7, with 8 bases lining up with TRBD2. Trimming removed 5 bases from V and 3 bases from J; junction bases left unmatched: 6. The CDR3 runs 14 residues. CDR1 is MNHNY and CDR2 is SVGAGI in the germline V gene (reference sequence). The CDR3 loop reads CASSPRRGGYEQYF. The CDR3 DNA sequence: TGTGCCAGCAGTCCACGTCGGGGGGGCTACGAGCAGTACTTC.

The CDR3 reads CAWSVNERGPFF. CDR3 nucleotide sequence: TGTGCCTGGAGTGTAAACGAGCGGGGGCCGTTCTTC. The V call is TRBV30, the J call TRBJ2-1; 8 bases line up with TRBD2. The CDR3 loop spans 12 amino acids. The germline V gene has CDR1 GTSNPN and CDR2 SVGIG (reference sequence). J gave up 15 bases and V 0 bases, and 7 bases lay outside the gene matches.

The chain joins TRBV18 to TRBJ2-2, with 7 bases lining up with TRBD2. The CDR3 loop spans 15 amino acids. Germline values: CDR1 KGHSH, CDR2 LQKENI. V lost 4 bases, J lost 0 bases, and 2 bases stayed unmatched. The CDR3 DNA follows: TGTGCCAGCTCACTTGGACTAGCGAACACCGGGGAGCTGTTTTTT. This translates into CASSLGLANTGELFF.

This clone appeared a few times. The genes are TRBV6-4 and TRBJ1-2; perhaps TRBD1 as D (6 bases). V was pared by 3 bases and J by 3 bases, with 17 bases between. CDR1 and CDR2 from the germline V gene are MRHNA and SNTAGT. The CDR3 loop spans 16 amino acids. The DNA of the CDR3 is TGTGCCAGCAGTGATTACTGGGGGCCACACTACTATGGCTACACCTTC. As protein: CASSDYWGPHYYGYTF.

This chain joins TRBV4-1 and TRBJ1-5, with TRBD1 matching over 8 bases. The length of the CDR3 is 19 residues. Germline V lookup: CDR1 MGHRA, CDR2 YSYEKL. V dropped 1 base and J dropped 0; count of bases not matched to a gene: 11. The CDR3 sequence: CASSQVITQGADSNQPQHF. CDR3 coding DNA: TGCGCCAGCAGCCAAGTGATTACGCAGGGGGCAGATAGCAATCAGCCCCAGCATTTT.

The chain carries TRBV27 and TRBJ1-3, with D unresolved. Germline loops: CDR1 MNHEY, CDR2 SMNVEV (reference sequence). V gave up 3 bases and J gave up 1 base, with 4 bases separating them. This CDR3 has 13 residues. CDR3 sequence (DNA): TGTGCCAGCAGTTTTAGTTCTGGAAACACCATATATTTT. Translation gives CASSFSSGNTIYF.

This clone turned up a few times. This chain links TRBV11-2 with TRBJ2-5, with 7 bases matching TRBD2. J was trimmed by 2 bases and V by 1 base; bases with no gene match: 7. CDR3 length: 16 residues. Per the germline V gene, CDR1 is SGHAT and CDR2 is FQNNGV. This CDR3 reads CASSLVSGGRQETQYF. CDR3 bases: TGTGCCAGCAGCTTAGTTTCCGGGGGGAGGCAAGAGACCCAGTACTTC.

In DNA, the CDR3 is TGCGCCACCCTCGGGTCCCCCAGTTCACCCCTCCACTTT. As protein: CATLGSPSSPLHF. The rearrangement links TRBV10-2 to TRBJ1-6, with D unclear. This CDR3 has 13 residues. In germline, CDR1 is WSHSY, CDR2 SAAADI. Between the trimmed V and J ends, which lost 10 bases and 9 bases, there was a span of 16 bases.

This chain links TRBV6-6 with TRBJ2-1; 7 bases agree with TRBD2. Germline V gene data show CDR1 as MNHNY and CDR2 as SVGAGI (reference sequence). J was trimmed by 4 bases and V by 0 bases; bases with no gene match: 6. This CDR3 has 16 residues. CDR3: CASSYSIVGGYNEQFF. CDR3 coding DNA: TGTGCCAGCAGTTACTCGATCGTCGGGGGGTACAATGAGCAGTTCTTC.

This sequence joins TRBV2 and TRBJ1-6, with D possibly TRBD1 on 6 matching bases. The V and J ends lost 6 bases and 7 bases respectively, with 19 bases between them. The CDR3 spans 16 residues. The germline CDR1 and CDR2 sequences are SNHLY and FYNNEI. The CDR3 protein is CASRAITGPANSPLHF. CDR3 in DNA: TGTGCCAGCAGGGCTATTACAGGGCCAGCCAATTCACCCCTCCACTTT.

The chain couples TRBV28 to TRBJ1-2; a possible D gene is TRBD1 (5 bases). Deletions cut 5 bases from V and 4 bases from J, with 14 bases between. CDR1 is MDHEN and CDR2 is SYDVKM in the germline V gene. CDR3 size: 14 residues. CDR3 loop: CASSTPGGIYGYTF. In nucleotides, the CDR3 is TGTGCCAGCAGTACGCCGGGGGGGATCTATGGCTACACCTTC.

The rearrangement links TRBV7-9 to TRBJ1-5; D possibly corresponds to TRBD1 (6 bases). The CDR3 contains 14 residues. The germline V and J ends were trimmed by 5 bases and 7 bases, with 15 bases remaining between them. Per germline, CDR1 SEHNR and CDR2 FQNEAQ (reference sequence). CDR3 protein: CASSHRTETQPQHF. In nucleotides, the CDR3 is TGTGCCAGCAGCCACCGGACAGAGACCCAGCCCCAGCATTTT.

The chain couples TRBV20-1 to TRBJ2-1, with D uncertain. Germline V lookup: CDR1 DFQATT, CDR2 SNEGSKA (reference sequence). CDR3 length: 11 amino acids. The germline V and J ends were trimmed by 7 bases and 10 bases, with 14 bases remaining between them. The CDR3 spells CSVSPREEQFF. CDR3 bases: TGCAGTGTATCCCCTAGAGAAGAGCAGTTCTTC.

The V call is TRBV10-3, the J call TRBJ1-2, with TRBD1 matching 8 bases. The length of the CDR3 is 14 residues. Germline trimming cut 3 bases from V and 8 bases from J; bases unmatched to any gene: 8. Germline CDR1 and CDR2: ENHRY and SYGVKD. CDR3 sequence: CAISDFQGAQGYTF. The CDR3 DNA is TGTGCCATCAGTGACTTTCAGGGGGCGCAAGGCTACACCTTC.

This chain joins TRBV5-6 and TRBJ1-4; tentative D call: TRBD1 (6 bases). CDR3 length equals 17 residues. From germline, CDR1 is SGHDT and CDR2 YYEEEE. Between the trimmed V and J ends, which lost 2 bases and 0 bases, there was a span of 14 bases. The CDR3 coding sequence is TGTGCCAGCAGCTTCTTGGGACACCTTGCAACTAATGAAAAACTGTTTTTT. Its protein is CASSFLGHLATNEKLFF.

The V gene is TRBV18, the J gene TRBJ1-1; D is perhaps TRBD1 (5 bases). The germline V gene has CDR1 KGHSH and CDR2 LQKENI. The V end lost 4 bases, the J end lost 0 bases, and 9 bases lay between the germline ends. The CDR3 has 14 residues. The CDR3 region is CASSLTELNTEAFF. Written as DNA, the CDR3 is TGTGCCAGCTCACTGACAGAGCTGAACACTGAAGCTTTCTTT.

V is TRBV5-4 and J is TRBJ2-2, with TRBD1 matching over 7 bases. This CDR3 spans 15 amino acids. CDR1 is SGHNT, CDR2 YYREEE, per germline (reference sequence). With V trimmed by 1 base and J by 7 bases, 7 bases remained unmatched. CDR3 DNA: TGTGCCAGCAGCTTGCGACAGGGAAGGAGCGGGGAGCTGTTTTTT. Protein sequence: CASSLRQGRSGELFF.

This chain uses TRBV4-2 with TRBJ2-3, with 8 bases identical to TRBD1. CDR1 LGHNA and CDR2 YNFKEQ come from the germline V gene. This CDR3 contains 16 residues. Trimming removed 0 bases from V and 6 bases from J; junction bases left unmatched: 8. The CDR3 DNA is TGTGCCAGCAGCCAAGATCCTGCAGGGGGCGGCGATACGCAGTATTTT. This encodes CASSQDPAGGGDTQYF.

Note on this clone: A junction boundary mismatches the germline segment, possibly from a read error. The gene calls are TRBV2 and TRBJ1-4, with 8 bases identical to TRBD1. CDR3 length: 15 residues. CDR1 SNHLY and CDR2 FYNNEI come from the germline V gene. Here the CDR3 DNA reads TGTGCCAGCAGGGTAACAGGGGGTACTAGTGAAAAACTGTTTTTT. This codes for CASRVTGGTSEKLFF.

V and J are TRBV14 and TRBJ2-6; TRBD2 matches at 7 bases. This CDR3 has 14 residues. Germline V gene data show CDR1 as SGHDN and CDR2 as FVKESK. V was clipped by 3 bases and J by 12 bases; unmatched bases: 8. The CDR3: CASSQRRDYPVLTF. The CDR3 DNA follows: TGTGCCAGCAGCCAGCGCCGGGACTATCCCGTCCTGACTTTC.